These 9 T cell receptor beta chains were all obtained from the same sample, sequenced in a study of cytomegalovirus exposure and HLA in healthy donors. It was with 60 Vbeta and 13 Jbeta primers that the PCR ran. Using immunoSEQ multiplex PCR, the repertoire was profiled, and TCRdb retains in-frame clones only, with some absent. The table shows some 76,000 clones, with around four fifths occurring only once. Sequenced material: PBMCs. These receptors were collected from a woman aged 40 to 50 in good health and CMV-seropositive.

The V and J genes are TRBV4-1 and TRBJ2-1, with D perhaps TRBD2 (6 bases). With 4 bases removed from V and 6 bases from J, the gap between germline ends came to 16 bases. CDR3 size: 15 residues. The V gene's germline CDR1 is MGHRA and CDR2 YSYEKL. In DNA form, the CDR3 reads TGCGCCAGCAGCCGACTAGGGTTAGTCGGCAATGAGCAGTTCTTC. This translates into CASSRLGLVGNEQFF.

The table lists this clone with a few counts. The chain combines TRBV29-1 with TRBJ2-2; maybe TRBD1 (7 bases). V gave up 7 bases and J gave up 6 bases, with 21 bases separating them. The germline V gene encodes CDR1 SQVTM and CDR2 ANQGSEA. The CDR3 extends over 15 amino acids. The CDR3 coding sequence is TGCAGCGCTACCCCGGAGGCAGGGGGGTCCGGGGAGCTGTTTTTT. This codes for CSATPEAGGSGELFF.

The gene calls are TRBV9 and TRBJ2-5, with TRBD1 as a possible D gene (5 bases). V was trimmed by 3 bases and J by 3 bases, leaving 12 bases between them. The CDR3 sequence is 14 residues long. CDR1 is SGDLS and CDR2 is YYNGEE in the germline V gene. The CDR3 sequence is CASSAHTGEETQYF. The CDR3 nucleotides read TGTGCCAGCAGCGCACATACAGGAGAAGAGACCCAGTACTTC.

The chain combines TRBV2 with TRBJ2-5; 7 bases match TRBD1. Near its end, the DNA agrees better with TRBJ2-7, so the J call may be wrong. In germline, CDR1 is SNHLY, CDR2 FYNNEI. This CDR3 comprises 12 residues. This CDR3 reads CASSGQGYEQYF. For the CDR3, the DNA is TGTGCCAGCAGTGGACAGGGCTACGAGCAGTACTTC.

The J gene is TRBJ1-1, the V gene TRBV30; D gene ambiguous. There are 14 residues in the CDR3. The V end lost 1 base, the J end lost 0 bases, and 9 bases lay between the germline ends. Germline V lookup: CDR1 GTSNPN, CDR2 SVGIG (reference sequence). This chain's CDR3 is CAWSGAVLNTEAFF. CDR3 coding DNA: TGTGCCTGGAGTGGGGCAGTTCTGAACACTGAAGCTTTCTTT.

The chain uses TRBV10-3 and TRBJ2-7, with D possibly being TRBD1 (6 bases). The V end was cut by 6 bases, the J end by 5 bases, with 14 bases between. The CDR3 sequence is 13 residues long. CDR1 is ENHRY and CDR2 is SYGVKD in the germline V gene. CDR3: CAIRVTGTDEQYF. The CDR3, as DNA: TGTGCCATCAGAGTTACAGGGACCGACGAGCAGTACTTC.

The V and J genes are TRBV18 and TRBJ1-1; possible D gene TRBD1, 6 bases. The V gene lost 6 bases and the J gene lost 0 bases, with 11 bases spanning the gap. Germline CDR1 KGHSH, CDR2 LQKENI. The CDR3 consists of 14 residues. The CDR3 region has the DNA TGTGCCAGCTCGGGGGGGGGCCTGAACACTGAAGCTTTCTTT. It encodes CASSGGGLNTEAFF.

This rearrangement joins TRBV6-5 to TRBJ1-2; perhaps TRBD1 as D (5 bases). V lost 3 bases and J 6 bases, leaving 14 bases between the germline ends. The length of the CDR3 is 14 residues. Per the germline V gene, CDR1 is MNHEY and CDR2 is SVGAGI. The CDR3, as DNA: TGTGCCAGCAGTTATGCAGGGTTAAGGAATGGCTACACCTTC. Amino acids: CASSYAGLRNGYTF.

The chain combines TRBV29-1 with TRBJ2-3; TRBD2 matches 9 bases. The CDR3 is 14 amino acids. Germline CDR1 reads SQVTM; CDR2 reads ANQGSEA. V was clipped by 3 bases and J by 6 bases; unmatched bases: 7. CDR3 sequence (DNA): TGCAGCGTTGATTGGCAGCGGGGGGCGGATACGCAGTATTTT. It yields the protein CSVDWQRGADTQYF.